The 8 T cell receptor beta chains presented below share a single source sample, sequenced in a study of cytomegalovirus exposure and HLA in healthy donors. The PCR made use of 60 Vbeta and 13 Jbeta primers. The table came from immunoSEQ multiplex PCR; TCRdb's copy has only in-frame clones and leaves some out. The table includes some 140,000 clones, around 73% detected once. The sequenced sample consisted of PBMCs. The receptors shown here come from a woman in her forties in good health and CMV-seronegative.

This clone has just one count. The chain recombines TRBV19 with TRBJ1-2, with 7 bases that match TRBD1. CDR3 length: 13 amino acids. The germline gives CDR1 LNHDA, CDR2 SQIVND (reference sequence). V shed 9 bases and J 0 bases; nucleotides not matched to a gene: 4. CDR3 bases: TGTGCCAGCGGGGACAGCTCTAACTATGGCTACACCTTC. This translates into CASGDSSNYGYTF.

CDR3 in amino acids: CASSTWSPGTDTQYF. CDR3 nucleotide sequence: TGCGCCAGCAGCACCTGGTCCCCAGGGACAGATACGCAGTATTTT. The rearrangement links TRBV5-1 to TRBJ2-3; D perhaps matches TRBD1 (5 bases). Germline loops: CDR1 SGHRS, CDR2 YFSETQ. There are 15 residues in the CDR3. V was trimmed by 4 bases and J by 3 bases, leaving 15 bases between them.

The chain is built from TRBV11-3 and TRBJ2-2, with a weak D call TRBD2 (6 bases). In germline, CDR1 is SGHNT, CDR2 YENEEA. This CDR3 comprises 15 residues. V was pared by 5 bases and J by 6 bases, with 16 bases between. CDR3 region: CASSPGRDGPGELFF. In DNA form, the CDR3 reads TGTGCCAGCAGCCCCGGGCGGGATGGTCCCGGGGAGCTGTTTTTT.

The CDR3 bases are TGTGCTAGTGGTTTGGTGACAGCCTACAATGAGCAGTTCTTC. Protein product: CASGLVTAYNEQFF. The chain has TRBV12-5 and TRBJ2-1, with a weak D call TRBD1 (5 bases). This CDR3 has 14 residues. Germline assignment: CDR1 LGHNT and CDR2 FRNRAP. V gave up 0 bases and J gave up 2 bases, with 5 bases separating them.

DNA of the CDR3: TGTGCCAGCAGCTTAGGGACTAGCGGGGGGGCCAGGGAGACCCAGTACTTC. Protein: CASSLGTSGGARETQYF. The chain is built from TRBV7-9 and TRBJ2-5; 15 bases align to TRBD2. With 1 base clipped from V and 5 bases from J, the junction kept 5 bases outside the gene matches. The CDR3 spans 17 residues. The germline gives CDR1 SEHNR, CDR2 FQNEAQ (reference sequence).

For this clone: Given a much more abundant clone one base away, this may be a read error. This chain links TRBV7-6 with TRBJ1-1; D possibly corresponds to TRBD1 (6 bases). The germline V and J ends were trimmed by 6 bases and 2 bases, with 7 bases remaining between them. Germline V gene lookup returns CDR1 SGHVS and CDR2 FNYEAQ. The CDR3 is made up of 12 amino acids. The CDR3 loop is CASRTGNTEAFF. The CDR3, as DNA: TGTGCCAGCAGGACAGGAAACACTGAAGCTTTCTTT.

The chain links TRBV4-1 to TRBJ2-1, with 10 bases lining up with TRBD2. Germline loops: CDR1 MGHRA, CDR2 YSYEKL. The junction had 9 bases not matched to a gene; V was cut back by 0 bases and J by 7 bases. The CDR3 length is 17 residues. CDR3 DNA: TGCGCCAGCAGCCAAGATCCTACTAGCGGGGCCCTAAATGAGCAGTTCTTC. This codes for CASSQDPTSGALNEQFF.

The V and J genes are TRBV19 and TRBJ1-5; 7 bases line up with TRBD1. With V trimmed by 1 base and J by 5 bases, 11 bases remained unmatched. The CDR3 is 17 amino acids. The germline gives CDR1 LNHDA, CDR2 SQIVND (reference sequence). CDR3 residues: CASSIAPGQEPDQPQHF. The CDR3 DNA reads TGTGCCAGTAGTATAGCCCCCGGACAGGAACCCGATCAGCCCCAGCATTTT.